This T cell receptor beta chain was recovered during a study of shared clonotypes between healthy human individuals. Assay runs were performed at deep level. Measured with immunoSEQ multiplex PCR; TCRdb has only the in-frame clones, and not every one. The sample lists some 1.1 million clones, approximately 80% occurring once. The CD4+ fraction was divided into a CD45RA+ naive subset and a CD45RA-negative memory subset. Germline loops: CDR1 MNHEY, CDR2 SVGAGI. The CDR3 spans 16 residues. The V gene lost 4 bases and the J gene lost 4 bases, with 16 bases spanning the gap. The clonotype originates from a man between 18 and 29 years old in good health. Some clones in this sample may be carry-over from other donors' samples. Sequenced input: memory CD4+ T cells from PBMCs. Subset reported: CD45RA-negative fraction. V usage is TRBV6-5 and J usage is TRBJ2-2; a possible D gene is TRBD1 (6 bases). The CDR3 region has the DNA TGTGCCAGCAGTTTTCAATACAGGGCGGCCACCGGGGAGCTGTTTTTT. Translated: CASSFQYRAATGELFF.